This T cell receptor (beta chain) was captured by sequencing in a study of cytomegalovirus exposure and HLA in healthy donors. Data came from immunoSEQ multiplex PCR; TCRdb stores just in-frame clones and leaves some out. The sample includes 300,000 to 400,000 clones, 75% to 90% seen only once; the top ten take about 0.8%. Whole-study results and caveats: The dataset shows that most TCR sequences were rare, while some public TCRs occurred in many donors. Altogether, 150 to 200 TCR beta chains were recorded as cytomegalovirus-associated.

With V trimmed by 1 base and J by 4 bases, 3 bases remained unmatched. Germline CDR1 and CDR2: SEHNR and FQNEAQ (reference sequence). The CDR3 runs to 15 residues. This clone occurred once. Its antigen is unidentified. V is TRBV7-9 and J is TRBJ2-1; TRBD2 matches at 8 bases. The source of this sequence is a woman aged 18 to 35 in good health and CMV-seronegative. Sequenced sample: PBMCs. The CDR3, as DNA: TGTGCCAGCAGCTTAGTAGCGGGACCTTACAATGAGCAGTTCTTC. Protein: CASSLVAGPYNEQFF.